This T cell receptor (beta chain) derives from a study of blood T cell repertoires in COVID-19. Study-level background: The United States, Italy and Spain were the sources of the acute and convalescent COVID-19 samples.

Trimming removed 5 bases from V and 7 bases from J, with 23 bases in between. The CDR3 sequence is 17 residues long. Germline CDR1 and CDR2: SGHAT and FQNNGV. Under the authors' procedure: From reference gene primer amplification, estimates of nucleated cell counts were derived. Produced via immunoSEQ multiplex PCR; TCRdb's table is partial and in-frame only. From that table come the V and J calls and clone size; the DNA was used to work out D and trimming. Of 200,000 to 300,000 clones detected, 84% appear once; the ten largest clones hold 7.5% to 9%. The origin of this receptor is a human donor in a cohort sampled during active COVID-19. Sequenced input: peripheral blood. V usage is TRBV11-2 and J usage is TRBJ2-2, with D tentatively TRBD1 (7 bases). The CDR3 loop reads CASSREVRGAMGGELFF. In DNA form, the CDR3 reads TGTGCCAGCAGCCGCGAGGTCAGGGGGGCCATGGGCGGGGAGCTGTTTTTT.